These T cell receptor beta chains were read from a single sample in a study of blood T cells in healthy people across ages. A single record per CDR3 protein comes from TCRdb applying MiXCR to the 5' RACE reads. Found here are 1,300,000 or so distinct CDR3 sequences, roughly 64% of them singletons; the top ten hold over 6.5%. The sequenced sample consisted of blood. The receptors were gathered from a man aged 18 to 29 in good health. The CDR3 runs from the conserved cysteine through the conserved F or W. A D gene is named only where the DNA matches it firmly. Not every row has a clone size; where given, it reads once, few, many or a size class.

cdr3_length: 16; clone_size: .; j_call: TRBJ2-1; v_call: TRBV18; d_call: TRBD2; cdr3_aa: CASSPRLAGDVYEQFF; cdr3_nt: TGTGCCAGCTCTCCACGACTAGCGGGAGATGTGTATGAGCAGTTCTTC
cdr3_length: 16; clone_size: .; j_call: TRBJ1-5; v_call: TRBV2; d_call: .; cdr3_aa: CASYVTRDDSNQPQHF; cdr3_nt: TGTGCCAGCTACGTGACAAGGGATGATAGCAATCAGCCCCAGCATTTT
cdr3_length: 13; clone_size: few; j_call: TRBJ1-2; v_call: TRBV2; d_call: TRBD1; cdr3_aa: CASSDGTGFGYTF; cdr3_nt: TGTGCCAGCAGTGACGGGACAGGGTTTGGCTACACCTTC
cdr3_length: 15; clone_size: .; j_call: TRBJ1-2; v_call: TRBV14; d_call: .; cdr3_aa: CASSQEADRFYGYTF; cdr3_nt: TGTGCCAGCAGCCAAGAGGCCGACAGATTTTATGGCTACACCTTC
cdr3_length: 15; clone_size: .; j_call: TRBJ2-1; v_call: TRBV18; d_call: .; cdr3_aa: CASSPTGPPYNEQFF; cdr3_nt: TGTGCCAGCTCACCAACCGGGCCCCCCTACAATGAGCAGTTCTTC
cdr3_length: 14; clone_size: .; j_call: TRBJ2-7; v_call: TRBV6-6; d_call: .; cdr3_aa: CASSYSGTASEQYF; cdr3_nt: TGTGCCAGCAGTTACTCGGGCACGGCATCCGAGCAGTACTTC
cdr3_length: 11; clone_size: .; j_call: TRBJ1-2; v_call: TRBV20-1; d_call: .; cdr3_aa: CSGTANYGYTF; cdr3_nt: TGCAGTGGGACAGCTAACTATGGCTACACCTTC
cdr3_length: 11; clone_size: few; j_call: TRBJ1-2; v_call: TRBV20-1; d_call: .; cdr3_aa: CRPPYSYGYTF; cdr3_nt: TGCAGGCCCCCTTATAGCTATGGCTACACCTTC
cdr3_length: 15; clone_size: .; j_call: TRBJ2-3; v_call: TRBV28; d_call: TRBD2; cdr3_aa: CASSLTSGGIDTQYF; cdr3_nt: TGTGCCAGCAGTTTAACTAGCGGGGGGATAGATACGCAGTATTTT
cdr3_length: 16; clone_size: .; j_call: TRBJ2-6; v_call: TRBV2; d_call: .; cdr3_aa: CASTETVPSGANVLTF; cdr3_nt: TGTGCCAGCACGGAGACAGTCCCCTCTGGGGCCAACGTCCTGACTTTC
cdr3_length: 17; clone_size: .; j_call: TRBJ2-4; v_call: TRBV7-9; d_call: .; cdr3_aa: CASSPMSSGAAKNIQYF; cdr3_nt: TGTGCCAGCAGCCCCATGAGCTCCGGGGCTGCCAAAAACATTCAGTACTTC
cdr3_length: 18; clone_size: .; j_call: TRBJ2-2; v_call: TRBV7-2; d_call: .; cdr3_aa: CASSPGGPLEKTTGELFF; cdr3_nt: TGTGCCAGCAGCCCCGGGGGGCCTCTCGAAAAAACCACCGGGGAGCTGTTTTTT
cdr3_length: 12; clone_size: .; j_call: TRBJ1-6; v_call: TRBV20-1; d_call: .; cdr3_aa: CSATSGDSPLHF; cdr3_nt: TGCAGCGCGACGTCGGGGGATTCACCCCTCCACTTT
cdr3_length: 12; clone_size: .; j_call: TRBJ1-1; v_call: TRBV2; d_call: .; cdr3_aa: CASTPGGNEAFF; cdr3_nt: TGTGCCAGCACGCCGGGGGGGAATGAAGCTTTCTTT
cdr3_length: 13; clone_size: once; j_call: TRBJ2-7; v_call: TRBV5-4; d_call: .; cdr3_aa: CASGWIGLYEQYF; cdr3_nt: TGTGCCAGCGGATGGATCGGTCTGTACGAGCAGTACTTC
cdr3_length: 11; clone_size: .; j_call: TRBJ2-1; v_call: TRBV6-6; d_call: .; cdr3_aa: CASSYYREQFF; cdr3_nt: TGCGCCAGCAGTTACTACCGTGAGCAGTTCTTC
cdr3_length: 14; clone_size: .; j_call: TRBJ1-2; v_call: TRBV7-9; d_call: .; cdr3_aa: CASSLAAGNYGYTF; cdr3_nt: TGTGCCAGCAGCTTAGCTGCAGGGAACTATGGCTACACCTTC
cdr3_length: 18; clone_size: .; j_call: TRBJ2-7; v_call: TRBV7-4; d_call: TRBD2; cdr3_aa: CASSQPGLAGGQTYEQYF; cdr3_nt: TGTGCCAGCAGCCAACCGGGACTAGCGGGGGGACAGACCTACGAGCAGTACTTC
cdr3_length: 12; clone_size: few; j_call: TRBJ1-3; v_call: TRBV12-3/TRBV12-4; d_call: TRBD1; cdr3_aa: CASSFEDRVRYF; cdr3_nt: TGTGCCAGCAGTTTCGAGGACAGGGTCAGATATTTT
cdr3_length: 14; clone_size: few; j_call: TRBJ1-2; v_call: TRBV10-3; d_call: .; cdr3_aa: CAISESTRPYGYTF; cdr3_nt: TGTGCCATCAGTGAGTCGACCAGGCCCTATGGCTACACCTTC
cdr3_length: 14; clone_size: .; j_call: TRBJ2-7; v_call: TRBV4-2; d_call: .; cdr3_aa: CASSQMTGDYEQYF; cdr3_nt: TGTGCCAGCAGCCAAATGACGGGAGACTACGAGCAGTACTTC
cdr3_length: 15; clone_size: .; j_call: TRBJ2-1; v_call: TRBV7-9; d_call: TRBD2; cdr3_aa: CASTSGPSSYNEQFF; cdr3_nt: TGTGCCAGTACTAGCGGCCCTAGCTCCTACAATGAGCAGTTCTTC
cdr3_length: 16; clone_size: .; j_call: TRBJ1-4; v_call: TRBV25-1; d_call: .; cdr3_aa: CASSEGQGITPEKLFF; cdr3_nt: TGTGCCAGCAGTGAAGGGCAGGGTATTACACCTGAAAAACTGTTTTTT
cdr3_length: 14; clone_size: few; j_call: TRBJ2-3; v_call: TRBV4-2; d_call: .; cdr3_aa: CASSQDIRADTQYF; cdr3_nt: TGTGCCAGCAGCCAAGATATACGGGCAGATACGCAGTATTTT
cdr3_length: 15; clone_size: few; j_call: TRBJ1-6; v_call: TRBV12-3/TRBV12-4; d_call: TRBD1; cdr3_aa: CASRPEDRGNSPLHF; cdr3_nt: TGTGCCAGCAGACCAGAGGACAGGGGTAATTCACCCCTCCACTTT
cdr3_length: 17; clone_size: .; j_call: TRBJ2-5; v_call: TRBV6-2/TRBV6-3; d_call: TRBD1; cdr3_aa: CASRPNRDRWEEETQYF; cdr3_nt: TGTGCCAGCAGACCAAACCGGGACAGGTGGGAAGAAGAGACCCAGTACTTC